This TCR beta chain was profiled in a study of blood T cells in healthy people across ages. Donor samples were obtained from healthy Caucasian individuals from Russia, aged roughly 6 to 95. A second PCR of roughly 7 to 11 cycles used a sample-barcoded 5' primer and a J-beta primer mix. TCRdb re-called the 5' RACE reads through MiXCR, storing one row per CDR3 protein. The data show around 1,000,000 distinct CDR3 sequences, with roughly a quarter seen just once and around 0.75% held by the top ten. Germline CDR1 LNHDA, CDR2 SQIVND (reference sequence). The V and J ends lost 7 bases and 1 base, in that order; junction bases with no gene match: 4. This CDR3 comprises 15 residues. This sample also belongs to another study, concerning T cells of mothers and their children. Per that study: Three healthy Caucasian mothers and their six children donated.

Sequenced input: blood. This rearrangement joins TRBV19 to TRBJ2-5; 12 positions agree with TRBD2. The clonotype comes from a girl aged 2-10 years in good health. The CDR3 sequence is CASKRLAGAQETQYF. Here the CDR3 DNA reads TGTGCCAGTAAAAGACTAGCGGGGGCCCAAGAGACCCAGTACTTC.